The rows below give T cell receptor beta chains drawn from one sample of a study of blood T cell repertoires in COVID-19. Here immunoSEQ multiplex PCR was the method, and the copy in TCRdb shows in-frame clones only, minus some. The table lists under 150,000 clones, 84% of them singletons. Material: peripheral blood. The receptors originated from a woman of 80 years or more in a cohort sampled during active or convalescent COVID-19. Each CDR3 is given with its conserved first and last residue. The D gene is left open where the match is weak. Clone size appears in some rows only: once, few, many, or a class for an expanded clone.

v_call	d_call	clone_size	j_call	cdr3_aa	cdr3_nt
TRBV5-6	.	.	TRBJ1-2	CASRYQGGGNYGYTF	TGTGCCAGCAGGTACCAGGGAGGGGGTAACTATGGCTACACCTTC
TRBV9	TRBD2	once	TRBJ2-3	CASSVGPSGGLADTQYF	TGTGCCAGCAGCGTAGGGCCTAGCGGGGGTCTCGCAGATACGCAGTATTTT
TRBV2	.	.	TRBJ1-1	CASSDRGQGGTEAFF	TGTGCCAGCAGTGACAGGGGACAAGGCGGCACTGAAGCTTTCTTT
TRBV5-1	.	.	TRBJ1-1	CASSLGGAQNTEAFF	TGCGCCAGCAGCTTGGGCGGGGCCCAGAACACTGAAGCTTTCTTT
TRBV7-3	TRBD1	.	TRBJ1-1	CASSLQGQGVTEAFF	TGTGCCAGCAGCTTGCAGGGACAGGGGGTCACTGAAGCTTTCTTT
TRBV27	TRBD1	once	TRBJ1-6	CASSKWTGGDNSPLHF	TGTGCCAGCAGTAAGTGGACAGGGGGTGATAATTCACCCCTCCACTTT
TRBV6-1	.	once	TRBJ1-4	CASSEARRYDEKLFF	TGTGCCAGCAGTGAAGCGCGCCGGTATGATGAAAAACTGTTTTTT
TRBV7-2	TRBD2	.	TRBJ2-3	CASSNSWWRGGNTDTQYF	TGTGCCAGCAGCAACTCCTGGTGGCGGGGGGGCAACACAGATACGCAGTATTTT
TRBV5-4	TRBD2	.	TRBJ2-1	CASSLDGGAYNEQFF	TGTGCCAGCAGCTTGGACGGGGGGGCCTACAATGAGCAGTTCTTC
TRBV19	TRBD1	.	TRBJ1-2	CASSTTTGDYGYTF	TGTGCCAGTAGTACTACTACAGGGGACTATGGCTACACCTTC
TRBV18	.	.	TRBJ1-3	CASSPIEGLSGNTIYF	TGTGCCAGCTCACCGATTGAGGGACTCTCTGGAAACACCATATATTTT
TRBV7-3	TRBD2	.	TRBJ2-3	CASSLSGGATDTQYF	TGTGCCAGCAGCTTAAGCGGGGGGGCAACAGATACGCAGTATTTT
TRBV7-9	.	.	TRBJ2-2	CASSLKISGTGWWSGELFF	TGTGCCAGCAGCTTAAAAATATCCGGTACAGGGTGGTGGTCCGGGGAGCTGTTTTTT
TRBV6-6	TRBD1	few	TRBJ2-7	CASGTDPYEQYF	TGTGCCAGCGGGACAGACCCCTACGAGCAGTACTTC
TRBV9	.	.	TRBJ1-6	CASSEDANRRAPLHF	TGTGCCAGCAGCGAGGATGCTAATAGGCGGGCACCCCTCCACTTT
TRBV18	.	.	TRBJ1-5	CASSATGPRPQHF	TGTGCCAGCTCAGCAACAGGGCCCCGGCCCCAGCATTTT
TRBV4-2	.	few	TRBJ1-4	CASSETAAATNEKLFF	TGTGCCAGCAGCGAAACCGCGGCCGCAACTAATGAAAAACTGTTTTTT
TRBV5-1	TRBD1	.	TRBJ1-2	CASSGAGGANGYTF	TGCGCCAGCAGCGGAGCAGGGGGCGCAAATGGCTACACCTTC
TRBV6-2/TRBV6-3	TRBD1	.	TRBJ2-2	CASSRQGAIGELFF	TGTGCCAGCAGCCGACAGGGGGCGATCGGGGAGCTGTTTTTT
TRBV25-1	.	.	TRBJ1-1	CASTGRGVLNTEAFF	TGTGCCAGCACCGGACGGGGAGTCTTGAACACTGAAGCTTTCTTT
TRBV7-2	.	.	TRBJ1-2	CASSLDSIYGYTF	TGTGCCAGCAGCCTGGACAGCATCTATGGCTACACCTTC
TRBV5-1	.	.	TRBJ1-2	CASSASAGINYGYTF	TGCGCCAGCAGCGCGAGTGCAGGGATTAACTATGGCTACACCTTC
TRBV9	TRBD1	.	TRBJ1-4	CASSVAQGVEANEKLFF	TGTGCCAGCAGCGTAGCACAGGGGGTGGAGGCTAATGAAAAACTGTTTTTT
TRBV5-1	.	.	TRBJ1-5	CASSLEGRGNQPQHF	TGCGCCAGCAGCTTGGAGGGCAGGGGCAATCAGCCCCAGCATTTT
TRBV5-4	TRBD1	.	TRBJ2-7	CASSRFDRESYEQYF	TGTGCCAGCAGTCGTTTCGACAGGGAATCCTACGAGCAGTACTTC
TRBV2	TRBD1	.	TRBJ1-5	CASSEYRGRQPQHF	TGTGCCAGCAGTGAGTACAGGGGACGTCAGCCCCAGCATTTT
TRBV5-4	TRBD1	.	TRBJ1-3	CASSWDRGNTIYF	TGTGCCAGCAGCTGGGACAGAGGAAACACCATATATTTT
TRBV6-6	TRBD1	.	TRBJ1-6	CASSPDRGLSPLHF	TGTGCCAGCAGTCCCGACAGGGGGCTTTCACCCCTCCACTTT
TRBV11-2	.	few	TRBJ2-7	CASSQGFSSYEQYF	TGTGCCAGCAGCCAGGGATTCAGTAGCTACGAGCAGTACTTC
TRBV6-2/TRBV6-3	.	.	TRBJ1-5	CASSFTGIYQPQHF	TGTGCCAGCAGTTTTACAGGGATATATCAGCCCCAGCATTTT
TRBV19	TRBD1	.	TRBJ2-1	CASSSKEIQGGEQFF	TGTGCCAGTAGTTCTAAGGAAATACAGGGGGGTGAGCAGTTCTTC
TRBV6-2/TRBV6-3	TRBD1	.	TRBJ2-6	CASSYLKTGMTGANVLTF	TGTGCCAGCAGTTACCTTAAGACAGGGATGACTGGGGCCAACGTCCTGACTTTC
TRBV2	TRBD2	.	TRBJ2-3	CASSAGGGSTDTQYF	TGTGCCAGCAGTGCAGGCGGGGGGAGCACAGATACGCAGTATTTT
TRBV9	.	.	TRBJ2-5	CASSVEAGQETQYF	TGTGCCAGCAGCGTAGAGGCAGGGCAAGAGACCCAGTACTTC
TRBV21-1	.	.	TRBJ1-5	CASSKALGSFIF	TGTGCCAGCAGCAAGGCGCTAGGATCCTTCATTTTT
TRBV18	.	.	TRBJ2-6	CASSPLGQGNIKANVLTF	TGTGCCAGCTCACCATTGGGACAAGGAAATATTAAGGCCAACGTCCTGACTTTC
TRBV6-5	TRBD1	.	TRBJ1-2	CASSYSSNRGLDGYTF	TGTGCCAGCAGTTACTCGTCGAACAGGGGGTTGGATGGCTACACCTTC
TRBV6-2/TRBV6-3	.	.	TRBJ2-1	CASSYSPGTTHNEQFF	TGTGCCAGCAGTTACTCCCCAGGGACAACTCACAATGAGCAGTTCTTC
TRBV2	.	.	TRBJ1-1	CASSDVRDTEAFF	TGTGCCAGCAGTGACGTCCGGGACACTGAAGCTTTCTTT
TRBV9	.	.	TRBJ2-2	CASSVVSGELFF	TGTGCCAGCAGCGTAGTATCCGGGGAGCTGTTTTTT
TRBV10-3	.	.	TRBJ2-3	CAISESVILRRDTQYF	TGTGCCATCAGTGAGTCCGTGATCCTAAGAAGAGATACGCAGTATTTT
TRBV3-1/TRBV3-2	TRBD1	once	TRBJ1-1	CASRHRGDTEAFF	TGTGCCAGCAGACACAGGGGGGACACTGAAGCTTTCTTT
TRBV6-6	.	.	TRBJ2-5	CASRPGLGGETQYF	TGTGCCAGCAGGCCGGGACTCGGTGGAGAGACCCAGTACTTC
TRBV30	.	.	TRBJ1-2	CALFRYGYTF	TGTGCCTTGTTCCGCTATGGCTACACCTTC